The clone carrying this TCR beta chain was detected a few times. Authors' data handling: Amplification from reference gene primers served as the basis for estimated nucleated cell counts. Sequenced by immunoSEQ multiplex PCR; TCRdb stores in-frame clones only, minus some. V, J and clone size are those of that table, while D and trimming were read from the DNA. The table shows under 170,000 clones, with approximately 86% occurring only once. The sample comes from a study of blood T cell repertoires in COVID-19. Study-wide context: Italy, Spain and the United States were the sources of the convalescent and acute COVID-19 samples. Nucleic acid was either cDNA or gDNA, and it came from T cells, B-cell-depleted T cells, or PBMCs.

The sequence was collected from a man aged 70-80 years with acute or convalescent COVID-19. The source material was peripheral blood.

The CDR3 DNA reads TGTGCCAGCAGCTTATCTCAGGGCACTGAAGCTTTCTTT. Its translation is CASSLSQGTEAFF. The chain carries TRBV7-2 and TRBJ1-1; weak D call: TRBD1 (5 bases). V was pared by 2 bases and J by 4 bases, with 8 bases between. This CDR3 is built from 13 residues. Germline lookup yields CDR1 SGHTA and CDR2 FQGNSA.